The entry below gives a single T cell receptor beta chain sequence along with its context. This record comes from a study of blood T cell repertoires in COVID-19. Study-level background: Material from acute and convalescent COVID-19 was sourced from the United States, Italy and Spain. PBMCs, B-cell-depleted T cells, or T cells provided the cDNA or gDNA that made up the material.

Germline CDR1 and CDR2: LNHDA and SQIVND (reference sequence). This CDR3 is 15 amino acids long. V lost 4 bases, J lost 0 bases, and 5 bases stayed unmatched. As originally analysed: Reference gene primer amplification gave nucleated cell count estimates. The table came from immunoSEQ multiplex PCR; TCRdb's copy has only in-frame clones and leaves some out. That table is the source of V, J and clone size, and D and trimming were worked out from the DNA. The table shows 140,000 or so clones, with 80% to 90% occurring only once. The chain uses TRBV19 and TRBJ2-7; 8 nucleotides agree with TRBD1. This sequence originates from a woman aged 60 to 75 with active COVID-19. What was sequenced was peripheral blood. The CDR3 DNA reads TGTGCCAGTAGTACACCTACAGGGGGCTCCTACGAGCAGTACTTC. Translated: CASSTPTGGSYEQYF.